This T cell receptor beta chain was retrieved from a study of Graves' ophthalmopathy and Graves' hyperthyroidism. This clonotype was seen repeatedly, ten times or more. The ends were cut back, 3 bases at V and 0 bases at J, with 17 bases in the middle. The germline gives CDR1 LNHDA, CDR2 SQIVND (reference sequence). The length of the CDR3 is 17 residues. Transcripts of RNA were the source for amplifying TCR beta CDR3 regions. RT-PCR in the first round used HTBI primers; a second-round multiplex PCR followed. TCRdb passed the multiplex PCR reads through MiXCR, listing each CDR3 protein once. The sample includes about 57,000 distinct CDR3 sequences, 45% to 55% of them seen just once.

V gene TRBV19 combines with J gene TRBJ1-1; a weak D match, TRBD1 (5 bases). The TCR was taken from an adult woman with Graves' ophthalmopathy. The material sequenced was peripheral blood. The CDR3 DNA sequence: TGTGCCAGTAGTATCCCCCGGGTGGGGCGGCTGAACACTGAAGCTTTCTTT. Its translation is CASSIPRVGRLNTEAFF.